The 3 T cell receptor beta chains reported below all come from one sample, sequenced in a study of blood T cell repertoires in COVID-19. Data came from immunoSEQ multiplex PCR; TCRdb stores just in-frame clones and leaves some out. In the table there are roughly 410,000 clones, more than 70% of which are singletons. Sequenced material: peripheral blood. These receptors all stem from a man aged 40-50 years with acute or convalescent COVID-19.

The chain has TRBV14 and TRBJ1-2, with 7 bases fitting TRBD1. There are 15 residues in the CDR3. Germline lookup yields CDR1 SGHDN and CDR2 FVKESK. V lost 1 base and J lost 4; bases outside the gene matches: 6. CDR3 protein: CASSQVGTASYGYTF. CDR3 DNA sequence: TGTGCCAGCAGCCAAGTAGGGACAGCGAGCTATGGCTACACCTTC. The full variable domain, its missing parts supplied by reference TRBV14 and TRBJ1-2, is EAGVTQFPSHSVIEKGQTVTLRCDPISGHDNLYWYRRVMGKEIKFLLHFVKESKQDESGMPNNRFLAERTGGTYSTLKVQPAELEDSGVYFCASSQVGTASYGYTFGSGTRLTVV.

The chain has TRBV5-6 and TRBJ1-6; 8 nucleotides match TRBD1. The trim removed 3 bases at V and 7 bases at J, leaving 3 bases unmatched. In germline, CDR1 is SGHDT, CDR2 YYEEEE. The CDR3 extends over 14 amino acids. The CDR3 sequence is CASSSRQGNSPLHF. CDR3 DNA: TGTGCCAGCAGCTCTCGACAGGGGAATTCACCCCTCCACTTT. The variable domain in full, with the rest retrieved from reference TRBV5-6 and TRBJ1-6, is DAGVTQSPTHLIKTRGQQVTLRCSPKSGHDTVSWYQQALGQGPQFIFQYYEEEERQRGNFPDRFSGHQFPNYSSELNVNALLLGDSALYLCASSSRQGNSPLHFGNGTRLTVT.

Only a few counts were recorded for this clone. The chain carries TRBV9 and TRBJ1-2, with D possibly being TRBD1 (5 bases). The CDR3 sequence is 13 residues long. Germline loops: CDR1 SGDLS, CDR2 YYNGEE. Trimming stripped 5 bases from V and 3 bases from J, with 11 bases between. This CDR3 is CASSEGVDYGYTF. CDR3 bases: TGTGCCAGCAGTGAAGGGGTGGACTATGGCTACACCTTC.